Described below is a single T cell receptor beta chain sequence and its context. Its antigen is currently unknown. Other DNA sequences of this sample code for an identical CDR3. The material for each subset, its genomic DNA, was split evenly across several immunoSEQ plates. Per sorted-subset replicate PCR, input was around 220 ng DNA, representing about 32,000 T cell genomes. The method was immunoSEQ multiplex PCR; TCRdb's version includes in-frame clones alone and lacks a portion of them. The sample records more than 850,000 clones, 70% to 80% being singletons. The CDR3 runs 11 residues. Trimming took off 4 bases at V and 5 bases at J, with 5 bases between the two ends. Looked up from germline, CDR1 is SGHRS and CDR2 is YFSETQ. The source of the sample is a study of shared clonotypes between healthy human individuals. Notes on the study in general: Limitation of the genetic and exposure-history diversity represented came from the few donors. The sharing of 4% to 5.5% of naive CD4 clonotypes was seen across a few donors.

This sequence originates from a man in his late teens or twenties in good health. Some clones in this sample may be carry-over from other donors' samples. What was sequenced was memory CD4+ T cells from PBMCs. Subset: CD45RA-negative fraction. The rearrangement joins TRBV5-1 to TRBJ2-3, with D unclear. As DNA, the CDR3 is TGCGCCAGCAGCCCGGGAGATACGCAGTATTTT. Translated, it gives CASSPGDTQYF.